This T cell receptor beta chain comes out of a study of cytomegalovirus exposure and HLA in healthy donors (dated by TCRdb to 2016 to 2017). In the study overall: In an earlier analysis of several hundred of the donors, about 270 Gb of sequence data and 117 million unique TCR beta sequences from about 190 million T cells were reported. HLA typing included class I and class II loci at four-digit resolution. The study profiled the T cell repertoires of hundreds of subjects by immunosequencing and related them to cytomegalovirus serostatus. Because of strong linkage in the cohort, four or five DR-DQ haplotypes were treated as single units for association and clustering. All discovery cohort repertoires had been generated on a single sequencing platform. To study patterns of TCR occurrence, a later analysis re-analyzed previously published TCR beta repertoires from around 660 donors and added high-resolution HLA genotyping. Across 398 genotyped donors of the cohort, an average of roughly 230,000 unique TCR beta nucleotide sequences per donor were sequenced, and 15% to 20% of those sequences were non-productive. A separate validation cohort of over a hundred different subjects was used in addition to the roughly 640-subject first cohort. Typing coverage differed by locus: A, B, C, DRB1 and DQB1 were typed in roughly 629-640 donors, DQA1 in 500 to 550, DPA1 in 606, and DPB1 in 450 to 490. Alongside the repertoire data, information on donor age, sex, ethnicity and CMV serostatus was compiled. Of the approximately 400 genotyped donors, 81% were placed in the genetic ancestry cluster associated with self-reported Caucasian donors. The study combined high-throughput TCR immunosequencing, statistical association of individual TCRs with disease status, and machine learning to predict cytomegalovirus infection status. An early release covering around 630 HLA-typed donors comprised 250 to 350 gigabases of sequencing data and 85 million to 100 million unique TCR sequences. Rather than drawing on any new phenotypic data, the later analysis identified candidate immune exposures from TCR beta sequences and the way those sequences occurred across donors. In an earlier analysis of several hundred of the donors, high-throughput TCR beta sequencing was used to judge whether each TCR beta V gene segment behaved as functional or pseudogenic. A later genetic analysis took genome-wide SNP genotypes for 398 of the 666 donors and used that subset as a discovery cohort. The study was designed to test whether signatures of past pathogen exposure could be identified by cataloging public T cell receptors. Broad study findings and their caveats: A later genetic analysis reported fewer N-insertions in productive TCRs among donors in an Asian-associated ancestry cluster than the roughly 690-donor mean. The only immune exposure information available for the cohort was CMV serostatus. Only TCR beta chains were sequenced in this cohort, and the absence of alpha or paired-chain data limited detectable features. The classifier was reported to diagnose cytomegalovirus status with high specificity and sensitivity in both the original and validation cohorts. A later analysis found that most CMV-associated TCR beta chains appeared HLA-restricted, with HLA associations seemingly driven largely by CMV exposure. An earlier analysis of roughly 570 of the donors showed that most TCR beta V segments appeared in productive rearrangements either about 87% or about 30% of the time, which broadly matched IMGT annotations. The earlier analysis of around 600 of the donors excluded some 15 rarely observed V segments, including chromosome 9 orphons, because counts were too low. Most TCR sequences were observed very rarely across donors, whereas some public TCRs were present in many individuals. Some IMGT-functional V segments, including TRBV6-2 and TRBV6-3, could not be distinguished by the 87-base-pair reads and were therefore excluded. A cluster of highly shared sequence variants was judged likely to be a technical artifact of the sequencing pipeline. According to a later analysis, parvovirus B19, influenza, CMV and Epstein-Barr virus appeared linked to several top co-occurrence clusters. Sequencing depth was assumed to be roughly uniform across donors in the presence/absence analyses, though that assumption may not hold. The authors suggested that the approach could potentially be generalized to other disease states and immunological phenotypes. A further reported finding was that TCR beta sequences accurately predicted the HLA-A and HLA-B alleles for most subjects in the first cohort. In a later analysis, some 17,000 TCR beta sequences were associated with specific HLA alleles at a false discovery rate of 0.05. Strong co-occurrence of HLA alleles, especially DR and DQ, made assigning TCR associations to individual alleles difficult. A total of 150 to 200 TCR beta chains were listed by the study as associated with cytomegalovirus. V-gene and J-gene trimming of TCR beta chains was associated with a missense DCLRE1C variant in a later genetic analysis, and the association was replicated in an independent cohort. In a later analysis, TCR association rates were found to vary across HLA loci, with the most associated TCRs seen for DRB1 alleles and the fewest for HLA-C alleles. In vitro tests confirmed that a few of the cytomegalovirus-associated TCR beta chains recognize cytomegalovirus antigens. Compared with equally common non-associated chains, HLA-associated TCR beta chains in a later analysis were more clonally expanded and had lower generation probabilities. HLA typing was unavailable for some donors at each locus, so association tests used only the typed subset. Linkage disequilibrium might explain the correlated functional status among segregating V segments, but an unknown experimental factor could not be excluded.

The CDR1 and CDR2 encoded by the germline V gene are KGHSH and LQKENI. There are 15 amino acids in the CDR3, from cysteine to phenylalanine inclusive. The CDR3 DNA has 45 bases and is translated from base 1. The trim is 0 bases for V and 4 bases for J, with a gap of 12 bases between the germline ends. This clone appeared once. The antigen it binds to is not known. Per-base qualities were not stored, and no clone one base away is much larger. The library was obtained by the immunoSEQ multiplex PCR assay. For the multiplex PCR, a mixture combining 60 forward primers for TCR Vbeta segments and 13 reverse primers for TCR Jbeta segments was used. The CDR3 region of rearranged TCR beta genes was amplified from genomic DNA with a multiplex PCR assay. The amplified TCR beta libraries were sequenced on the Illumina HiSeq System as 87-base-pair reads. In the authors' own workflow: In a later analysis, tens of millions of unique TCR beta chains were counted across the 650 to 750 repertoires, and approximately 11 million of these chains were shared by at least two donors. Raw reads were error-corrected and collapsed into unique sequences with a nearest-neighbor algorithm that merged closely related sequences to remove PCR and sequencing errors. Alignment of CDR3 sequences to IMGT reference sequences was used to assign V, D and J gene segments. For a sequence to be retained, a match of at least six nucleotides was required to both a V gene segment and a J gene segment. A rearrangement counted as productive if the CDR3 had no stop codons and remained in frame with V and J, and every other rearrangement counted as non-productive. Following IMGT convention, CDR3 was defined as the stretch from the second conserved V-encoded cysteine to the conserved J-encoded phenylalanine. In an earlier analysis of around 570 of the donors, sequences lacking an unambiguous match to a single V gene segment were excluded. An earlier analysis of just under 600 of the donors called V segments functional above 56.7% productive rearrangements and segregating when the between-donor standard deviation exceeded 5%. To diagnose cytomegalovirus status from the catalog of TCR beta chain sequences, a statistical classification framework was built. V and J gene assignment, in a later analysis, came from comparing TCR nucleotide sequences with IMGT/GENE-DB human TR gene sequences. In a later analysis, CDR3 sequences and most-parsimonious VDJ recombination scenarios were assigned using the TCRdist pipeline. In a later analysis, each TCR beta chain was defined by its CDR3 amino acid sequence together with its V-gene family, and reads lacking a unique V-gene family were excluded. A later analysis removed 592 highly shared, low-generation-probability nucleotide sequences to deal with suspected cross-contamination and a sequencing artifact. In a later analysis, a clonal expansion index for each public chain was calculated from normalized within-repertoire ranks of inferred template counts. In a later analysis, generation probabilities were computed with a VDJ recombination model fitted to out-of-frame rearrangements, and the resulting probabilities were checked against IGoR. A later analysis scored TCR-TCR, TCR-HLA and TCR-CMV co-occurrence with hypergeometric tests, applying a repertoire-size bias correction to TCR pairs. In a later analysis, false discovery rates were estimated by permuting HLA or CMV assignments 20 times. In a later analysis, co-occurring TCRs were grouped using DBSCAN, and TCRdist sequence similarity was added for clustering within HLA-allele-positive subsets. For co-occurrence clustering, repertoires with fewer than 30,000 or more than 120,000 public chains were excluded, along with four or five repertoires with anomalous nucleotide sharing. Imported from immuneACCESS, the table was reduced by TCRdb to in-frame sequences with V and J called. These copies leave out some clones; in studies compared against another copy, an unresolved V gene accounts for under half, and the cause of the remainder is not known. The V and J calls and clone size were taken over from that table, and D and trimming were inferred from the DNA. The sample yields 80,000 to 130,000 clones; 70% to 80% were counted once. The ten largest clones represent 4.1% of the sample.

In total, over 600 healthy bone marrow donors made up the cohort. At the time of sampling, every cohort member was nominally healthy, though immune exposures that went unrecorded were likely present. The donor was CMV seropositive and belonged to the group of 250 to 350 seropositive cohort members. Each donor provided a peripheral blood sample, and peripheral blood mononuclear cells were used for TCR beta sequencing. Genomic DNA was extracted from the blood cell samples with the Qiagen DNeasy Blood Extraction Kit. Specimen: PBMCs. The TCR originated in a female donor in good health and CMV-seropositive. This chain joins TRBV18 to TRBJ1-2; TRBD1 is a possible D gene, resting on 6 matching bases. This receptor has the CDR3 CASSPPRGGTYGYTF. The base sequence is TGTGCCAGCTCACCACCGCGAGGGGGAACCTATGGCTACACCTTC.